This T cell receptor beta chain was retrieved from a study of cytomegalovirus exposure and HLA in healthy donors. Study results and limitations: Researchers counted 164 TCR beta chains as cytomegalovirus-associated.

The CDR3 has 11 residues. The junction had 2 bases not matched to a gene; V was cut back by 6 bases and J by 3 bases. Germline CDR1 reads SQVTM; CDR2 reads ANQGSEA. With 60 Vbeta and 13 Jbeta primers, the PCR was carried out. Profiling relied on immunoSEQ multiplex PCR, and the TCRdb table lists in-frame clones only, not all of them. This sample has approximately 200,000 clones, with approximately 78% found just once. This clone was seen a single time. Its matching antigen is unknown. The sample holds other DNA sequences that translate to the same CDR3. The source of this sequence is a woman between 50 and 59 years old in good health and CMV-seropositive. Sequenced: PBMCs. V is TRBV29-1 and J is TRBJ2-7; TRBD1 matches at 7 bases. CDR3 protein: CSVGDSYEQYF. Here the CDR3 DNA reads TGCAGCGTCGGGGACAGCTACGAGCAGTACTTC.